A single TCR beta chain is shown here with its context. The antigen is not known. This sample was taken from a study of identical twins. Study conclusions and caveats: Researchers reported excess low generation probability among twin-shared out-of-frame alpha sequences.

TCRdb re-derived calls from the 5' RACE reads in MiXCR, one entry per CDR3 protein. The table lists 400,000 to 500,000 distinct CDR3 sequences, over 11% of them singletons. The data were also submitted as part of a second study, on yellow fever vaccine responses in identical twins.

Sequencing was done on a sample of CD4+ T cells sorted from blood. This receptor was identified in a woman under 30 in good health.

The CDR3 sequence is CASRPPGQGPPQYF. CDR3 nucleotide sequence: TGCGCCAGCAGACCACCGGGACAGGGACCGCCCCAGTACTTC. The chain joins TRBV10-2 to TRBJ2-5, with 9 bases fitting TRBD1. Germline V gene data show CDR1 as WSHSY and CDR2 as SAAADI. V lost 6 bases, J lost 9 bases, and 11 bases stayed unmatched. This CDR3 spans 14 amino acids.